Listed here are 2 T cell receptor beta chains from one sample, sequenced in a study of cytotoxic CD8 clonotypes in ibrutinib-treated CLL. Some clones are missing from TCRdb's copy, which holds only in-frame ones; the method was immunoSEQ multiplex PCR. The table records some 120,000 clones, 84% of them present only once. Specimen: PBMCs, collected after 24 months of ibrutinib treatment. These receptors were obtained from a human donor with chronic lymphocytic leukemia.

The chain carries TRBV2 and TRBJ2-2; 8 bases agree with TRBD1. This CDR3 contains 15 residues. V lost 7 bases and J lost 1; bases outside the gene matches: 5. Germline V gene sequence: CDR1 SNHLY, CDR2 FYNNEI. In DNA, the CDR3 is TGTGCCAGCAAATGGGACAGGCAGAACACCGGGGAGCTGTTTTTT. Residues: CASKWDRQNTGELFF.

This chain links TRBV10-3 with TRBJ2-5, with a weak D call TRBD2 (6 bases). The CDR3 has 14 residues. CDR1 and CDR2 from the germline V gene are ENHRY and SYGVKD. Trimming cost V 4 bases and J 1 base, with 10 bases left between them. CDR3 bases: TGTGCCATCAGTGGGGGAGGCAGCCAAGAGACCCAGTACTTC. Protein sequence: CAISGGGSQETQYF.